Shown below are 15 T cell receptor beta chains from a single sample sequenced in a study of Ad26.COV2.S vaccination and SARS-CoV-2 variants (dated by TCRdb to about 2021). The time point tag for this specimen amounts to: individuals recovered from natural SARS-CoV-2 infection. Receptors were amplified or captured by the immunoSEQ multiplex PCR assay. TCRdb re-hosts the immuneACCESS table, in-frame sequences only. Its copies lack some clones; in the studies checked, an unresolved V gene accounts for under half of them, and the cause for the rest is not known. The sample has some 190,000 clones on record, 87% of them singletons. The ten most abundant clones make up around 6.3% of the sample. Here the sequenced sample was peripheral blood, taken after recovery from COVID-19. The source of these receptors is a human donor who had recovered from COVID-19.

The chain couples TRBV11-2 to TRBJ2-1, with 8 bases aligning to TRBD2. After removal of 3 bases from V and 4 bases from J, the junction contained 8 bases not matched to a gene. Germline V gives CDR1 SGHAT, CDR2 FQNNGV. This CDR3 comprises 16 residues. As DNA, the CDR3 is TGTGCCAGCAGCTTCCAAGCCGGGACTAGTTACAATGAGCAGTTCTTC. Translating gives CASSFQAGTSYNEQFF.

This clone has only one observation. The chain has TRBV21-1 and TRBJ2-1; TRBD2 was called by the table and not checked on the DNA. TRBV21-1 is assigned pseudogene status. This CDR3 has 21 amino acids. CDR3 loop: CASSTGGGLAGPRQAYNEQFF. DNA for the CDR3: TGTGCCAGCAGCACAGGGGGGGGACTAGCGGGGCCCCGGCAGGCCTACAATGAGCAGTTCTTC.

The CDR3 nucleotides read TGTGCCAGCACGGATAACACTGAAGCTTTCTTT. Amino acid sequence: CASTDNTEAFF. This chain joins TRBV6-5 and TRBJ1-1; D is undetermined. Trimming left V 7 bases short and J 2 bases short, with 5 bases between. The length of the CDR3 is 11 residues. Germline-derived CDR1 and CDR2 are MNHEY and SVGAGI.

The CDR3 DNA reads as TGTGCCAGCAGCTTGGGGCGGGGGGGCCCCGAGACCCAGTACTTC. This translates into CASSLGRGGPETQYF. This rearrangement joins TRBV5-5 to TRBJ2-5; 9 nucleotides agree with TRBD2. The CDR3 contains 15 residues. The V and J ends lost 0 bases and 5 bases, in that order; junction bases with no gene match: 5. Looked up from germline, CDR1 is SGHKS and CDR2 is YYEKEE (reference sequence).

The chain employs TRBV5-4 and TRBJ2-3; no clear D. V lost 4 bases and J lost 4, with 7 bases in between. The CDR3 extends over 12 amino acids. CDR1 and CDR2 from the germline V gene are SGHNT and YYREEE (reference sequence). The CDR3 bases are TGTGCCAGCAGCCAAACAGCAGATACGCAGTATTTT. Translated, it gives CASSQTADTQYF.

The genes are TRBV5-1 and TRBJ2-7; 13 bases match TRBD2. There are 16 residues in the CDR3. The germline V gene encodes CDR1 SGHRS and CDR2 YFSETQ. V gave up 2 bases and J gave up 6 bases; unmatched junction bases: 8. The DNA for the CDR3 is TGCGCCAGCAGCTTCGGACTAGCGGGAGCTACCGGCGAGCAGTACTTC. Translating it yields CASSFGLAGATGEQYF.

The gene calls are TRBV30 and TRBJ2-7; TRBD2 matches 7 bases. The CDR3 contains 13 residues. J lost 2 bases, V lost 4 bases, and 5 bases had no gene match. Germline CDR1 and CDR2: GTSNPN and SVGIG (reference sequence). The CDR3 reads CAWNSGSPYEQYF. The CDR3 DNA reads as TGTGCCTGGAATAGCGGGTCCCCCTACGAGCAGTACTTC.

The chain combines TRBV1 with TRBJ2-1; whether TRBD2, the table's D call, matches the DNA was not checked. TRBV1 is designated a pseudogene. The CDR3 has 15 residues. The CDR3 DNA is TGCACCAGCAGCTCCACTAGCGGGAGTTCCCATGAGCAGTTCTTC. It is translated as CTSSSTSGSSHEQFF.

The CDR3 region has the DNA TGCGCCAGCAGCTTGGGTAACAGGGGGGCTAATGAAAAACTGTTTTTT. Translated, it gives CASSLGNRGANEKLFF. This chain uses TRBV5-1 with TRBJ1-4; 8 bases line up with TRBD1. Germline CDR1 SGHRS, CDR2 YFSETQ. With V trimmed by 0 bases and J by 3 bases, 4 bases remained unmatched. The CDR3 has 16 amino acids. Complete variable domain (other parts from reference TRBV5-1 and TRBJ1-4): KAGVTQTPRYLIKTRGQQVTLSCSPISGHRSVSWYQQTPGQGLQFLFEYFSETQRNKGNFPGRFSGRQFSNSRSEMNVSTLELGDSALYLCASSLGNRGANEKLFFGSGTQLSVL.

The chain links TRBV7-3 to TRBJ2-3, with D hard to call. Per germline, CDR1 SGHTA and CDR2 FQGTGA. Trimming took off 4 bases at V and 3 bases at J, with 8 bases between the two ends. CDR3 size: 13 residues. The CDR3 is CASSSLNTDTQYF. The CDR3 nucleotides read TGTGCCAGCAGCTCCCTAAATACAGATACGCAGTATTTT. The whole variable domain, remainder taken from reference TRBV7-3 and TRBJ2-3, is GAGVSQTPSNKVTEKGKYVELRCDPISGHTALYWYRQSLGQGPEFLIYFQGTGAADDSGLPNDRFFAVRPEGSVSTLKIQRTERGDSAVYLCASSSLNTDTQYFGPGTRLTVL.

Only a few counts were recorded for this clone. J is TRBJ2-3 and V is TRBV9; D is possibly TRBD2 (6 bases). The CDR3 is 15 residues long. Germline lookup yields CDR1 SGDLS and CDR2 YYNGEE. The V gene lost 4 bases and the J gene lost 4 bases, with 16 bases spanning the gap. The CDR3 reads CASSLEGGVADTQYF. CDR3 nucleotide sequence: TGTGCCAGCAGCCTAGAGGGCGGGGTAGCAGATACGCAGTATTTT.

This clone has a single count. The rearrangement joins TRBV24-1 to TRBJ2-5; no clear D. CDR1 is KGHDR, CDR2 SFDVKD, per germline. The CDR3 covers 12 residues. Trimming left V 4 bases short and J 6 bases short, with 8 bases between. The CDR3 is CATSDYGQTQYF. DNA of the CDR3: TGTGCCACCAGTGACTATGGGCAGACCCAGTACTTC.

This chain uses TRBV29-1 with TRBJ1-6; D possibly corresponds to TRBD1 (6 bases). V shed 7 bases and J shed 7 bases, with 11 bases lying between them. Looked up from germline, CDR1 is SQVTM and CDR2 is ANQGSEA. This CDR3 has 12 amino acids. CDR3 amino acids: CSAGQQNSPLHF. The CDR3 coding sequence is TGCAGCGCCGGACAGCAGAATTCACCCCTCCACTTT.

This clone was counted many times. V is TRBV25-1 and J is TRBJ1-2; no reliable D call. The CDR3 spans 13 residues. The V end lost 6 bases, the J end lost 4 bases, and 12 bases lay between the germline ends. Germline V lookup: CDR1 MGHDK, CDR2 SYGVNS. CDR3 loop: CASSADGVYGYTF. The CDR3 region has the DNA TGTGCCAGCAGCGCCGACGGAGTCTATGGCTACACCTTC.

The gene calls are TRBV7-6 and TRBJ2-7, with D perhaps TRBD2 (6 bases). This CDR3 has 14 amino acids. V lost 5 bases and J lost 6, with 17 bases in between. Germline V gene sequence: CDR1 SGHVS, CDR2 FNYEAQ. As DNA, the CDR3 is TGTGCCAGCAGCGCCGAGACTAGTTTGGGCGAGCAGTACTTC. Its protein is CASSAETSLGEQYF.